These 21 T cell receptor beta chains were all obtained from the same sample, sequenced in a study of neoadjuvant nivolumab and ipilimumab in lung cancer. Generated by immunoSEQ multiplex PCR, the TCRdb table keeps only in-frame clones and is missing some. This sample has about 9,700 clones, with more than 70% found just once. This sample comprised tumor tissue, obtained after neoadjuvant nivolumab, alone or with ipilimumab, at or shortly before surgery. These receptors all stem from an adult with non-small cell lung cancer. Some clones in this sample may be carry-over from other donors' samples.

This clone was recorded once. The CDR3 here is CARPQTSGRNTVHEQYF. The DNA of the CDR3 is TGTGCCAGACCCCAGACTAGCGGGAGGAATACGGTCCACGAGCAGTACTTC. V is TRBV5-3 and J is TRBJ2-7; 13 nucleotides agree with TRBD2. TRBV5-3 belongs to the ORF category, with a function that is uncertain. The V gene end was trimmed by 7 bases and the J gene end by 5 bases; junction bases not matched to a gene: 15. This CDR3 has 17 amino acids.

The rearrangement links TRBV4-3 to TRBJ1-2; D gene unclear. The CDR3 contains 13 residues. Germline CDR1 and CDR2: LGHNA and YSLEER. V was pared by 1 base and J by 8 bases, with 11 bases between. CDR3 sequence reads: CASSQATVGGYTF. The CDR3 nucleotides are TGCGCCAGCAGCCAAGCCACAGTAGGAGGCTACACCTTC.

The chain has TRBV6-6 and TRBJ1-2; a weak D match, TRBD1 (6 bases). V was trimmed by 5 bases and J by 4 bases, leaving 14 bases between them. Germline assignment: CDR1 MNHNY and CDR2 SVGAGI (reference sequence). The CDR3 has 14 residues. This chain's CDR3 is CASSRRTDPYGYTF. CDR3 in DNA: TGTGCCAGCAGTCGACGGACAGACCCCTATGGCTACACCTTC.

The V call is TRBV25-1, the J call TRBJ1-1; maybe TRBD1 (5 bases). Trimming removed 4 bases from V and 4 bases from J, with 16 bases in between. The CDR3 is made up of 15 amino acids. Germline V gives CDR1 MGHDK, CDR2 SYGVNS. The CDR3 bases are TGTGCCAGCAGTGTCCGGGGCAGGGTCGGCACTGAAGCTTTCTTT. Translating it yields CASSVRGRVGTEAFF.

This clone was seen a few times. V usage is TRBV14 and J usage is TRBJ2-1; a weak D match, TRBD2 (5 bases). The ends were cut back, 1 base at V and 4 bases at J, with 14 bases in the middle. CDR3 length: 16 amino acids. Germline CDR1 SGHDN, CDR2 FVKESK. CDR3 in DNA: TGTGCCAGCAGCCAAGGCCTCAGCGGAAGTTACAATGAGCAGTTCTTC. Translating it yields CASSQGLSGSYNEQFF. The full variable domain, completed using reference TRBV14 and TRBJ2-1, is EAGVTQFPSHSVIEKGQTVTLRCDPISGHDNLYWYRRVMGKEIKFLLHFVKESKQDESGMPNNRFLAERTGGTYSTLKVQPAELEDSGVYFCASSQGLSGSYNEQFFGPGTRLTVL.

This CDR3 is CASSQGPTAPEQYF. The DNA for the CDR3 is TGCGCCAGCAGCCAAGGACCGACGGCTCCCGAGCAGTACTTC. The V call is TRBV4-1, the J call TRBJ2-7; no reliable D call. V gave up 1 base and J gave up 6 bases, with 13 bases separating them. Germline CDR1 is MGHRA and CDR2 is YSYEKL. The CDR3 is 14 residues long.

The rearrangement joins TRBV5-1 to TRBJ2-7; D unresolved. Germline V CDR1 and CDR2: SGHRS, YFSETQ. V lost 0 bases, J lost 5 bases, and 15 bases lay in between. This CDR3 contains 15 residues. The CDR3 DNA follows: TGCGCCAGCAGCTTGGAAGCACCTTTGGTGGACGAGCAGTACTTC. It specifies CASSLEAPLVDEQYF.

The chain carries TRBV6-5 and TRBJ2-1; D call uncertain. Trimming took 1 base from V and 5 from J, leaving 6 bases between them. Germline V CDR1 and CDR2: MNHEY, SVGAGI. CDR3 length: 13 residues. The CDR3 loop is CASSYLGDNEQFF. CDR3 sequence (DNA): TGTGCCAGCAGTTACTTAGGCGACAATGAGCAGTTCTTC.

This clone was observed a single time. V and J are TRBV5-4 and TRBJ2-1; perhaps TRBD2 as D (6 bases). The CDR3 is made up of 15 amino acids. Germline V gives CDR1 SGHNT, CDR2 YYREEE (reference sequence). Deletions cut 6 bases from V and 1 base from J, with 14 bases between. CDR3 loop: CASKKAEGSYNEQFF. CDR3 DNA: TGTGCCAGCAAAAAAGCGGAGGGGTCCTACAATGAGCAGTTCTTC.

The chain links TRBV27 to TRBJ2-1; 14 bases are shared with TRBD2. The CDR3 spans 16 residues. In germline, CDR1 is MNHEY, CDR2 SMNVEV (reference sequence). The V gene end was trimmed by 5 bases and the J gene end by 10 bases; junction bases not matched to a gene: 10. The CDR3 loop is CASSPRLAGGPGEQFF. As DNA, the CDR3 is TGTGCCAGCAGTCCGAGACTAGCGGGAGGGCCGGGGGAGCAGTTCTTC.

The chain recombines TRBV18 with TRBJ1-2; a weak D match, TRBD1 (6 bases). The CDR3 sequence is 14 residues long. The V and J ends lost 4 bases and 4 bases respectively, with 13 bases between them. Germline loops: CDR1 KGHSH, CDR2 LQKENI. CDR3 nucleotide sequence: TGTGCCAGCTCACTCAGGGGTAGTGGCTATGGCTACACCTTC. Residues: CASSLRGSGYGYTF.

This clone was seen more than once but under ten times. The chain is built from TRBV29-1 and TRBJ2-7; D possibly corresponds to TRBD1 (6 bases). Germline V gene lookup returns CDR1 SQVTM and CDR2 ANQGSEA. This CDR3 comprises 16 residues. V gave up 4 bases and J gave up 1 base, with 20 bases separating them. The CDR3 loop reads CSVGSLRGRRSYEQYF. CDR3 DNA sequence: TGCAGCGTTGGGTCTCTTAGGGGGAGAAGATCCTACGAGCAGTACTTC.

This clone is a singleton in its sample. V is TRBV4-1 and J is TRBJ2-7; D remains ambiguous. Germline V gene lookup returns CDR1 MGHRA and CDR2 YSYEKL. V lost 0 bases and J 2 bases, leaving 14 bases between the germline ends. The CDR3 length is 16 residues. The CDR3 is CASSQEYSSLTYEQYF. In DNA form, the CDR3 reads TGCGCCAGCAGCCAAGAATACAGTTCCCTGACCTACGAGCAGTACTTC.

The CDR3 loop is CAWSAPQAWQPQHF. CDR3 DNA: TGTGCCTGGAGTGCCCCCCAGGCCTGGCAGCCCCAGCATTTT. V gene TRBV30 combines with J gene TRBJ1-5; D is unclear. The germline gives CDR1 GTSNPN, CDR2 SVGIG (reference sequence). The V end was cut by 1 base, the J end by 7 bases, with 14 bases between. The CDR3 has 14 amino acids.

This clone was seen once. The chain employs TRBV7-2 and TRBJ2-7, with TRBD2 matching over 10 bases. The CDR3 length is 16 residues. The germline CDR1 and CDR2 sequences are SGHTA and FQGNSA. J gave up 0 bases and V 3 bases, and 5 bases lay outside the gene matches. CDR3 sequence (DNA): TGTGCCAGCAGCTTCAGGGGACTAGCGAGCTCCTACGAGCAGTACTTC. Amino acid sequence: CASSFRGLASSYEQYF.

The CDR3 sequence is CASRFGRGTDTQYF. The CDR3 DNA sequence: TGTGCCAGCAGATTCGGGAGGGGCACAGATACGCAGTATTTT. This sequence joins TRBV7-6 and TRBJ2-3; 8 bases are a match to TRBD2. J gave up 1 base and V 6 bases, and 3 bases lay outside the gene matches. Per the germline V gene, CDR1 is SGHVS and CDR2 is FNYEAQ. The CDR3 is made up of 14 amino acids.

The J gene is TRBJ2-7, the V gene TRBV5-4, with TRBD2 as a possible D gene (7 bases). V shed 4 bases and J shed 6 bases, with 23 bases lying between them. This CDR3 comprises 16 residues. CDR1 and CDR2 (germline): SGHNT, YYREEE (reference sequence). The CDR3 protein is CASSPSPGHPGGEQYF. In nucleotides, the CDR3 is TGTGCCAGCAGCCCCTCCCCGGGACACCCGGGGGGCGAGCAGTACTTC.

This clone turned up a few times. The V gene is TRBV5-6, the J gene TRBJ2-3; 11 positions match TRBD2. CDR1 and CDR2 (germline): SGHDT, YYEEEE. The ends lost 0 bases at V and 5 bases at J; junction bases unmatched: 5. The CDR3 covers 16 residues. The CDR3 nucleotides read TGTGCCAGCAGCTTGGCAGGTCTAGCGGGGGGAGATACGCAGTATTTT. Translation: CASSLAGLAGGDTQYF.

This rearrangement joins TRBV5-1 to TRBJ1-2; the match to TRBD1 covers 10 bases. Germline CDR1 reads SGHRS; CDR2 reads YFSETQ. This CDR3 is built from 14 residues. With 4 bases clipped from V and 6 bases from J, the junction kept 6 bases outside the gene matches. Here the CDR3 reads CASSPTGTGDGYTF. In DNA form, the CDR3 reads TGCGCCAGCAGCCCTACCGGGACAGGGGATGGCTACACCTTC.

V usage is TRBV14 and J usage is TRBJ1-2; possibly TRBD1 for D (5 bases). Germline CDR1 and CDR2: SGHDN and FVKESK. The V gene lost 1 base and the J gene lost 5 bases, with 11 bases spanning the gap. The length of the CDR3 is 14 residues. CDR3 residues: CASSQGGAHYGYTF. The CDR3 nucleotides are TGTGCCAGCAGCCAAGGAGGGGCGCATTATGGCTACACCTTC.

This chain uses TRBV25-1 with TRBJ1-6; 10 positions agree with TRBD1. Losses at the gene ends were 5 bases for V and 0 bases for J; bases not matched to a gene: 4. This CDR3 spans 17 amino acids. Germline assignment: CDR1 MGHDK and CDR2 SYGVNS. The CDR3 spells CASSMRTGGSYNSPLHF. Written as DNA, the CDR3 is TGTGCCAGCAGTATGCGGACAGGGGGCTCCTATAATTCACCCCTCCACTTT.